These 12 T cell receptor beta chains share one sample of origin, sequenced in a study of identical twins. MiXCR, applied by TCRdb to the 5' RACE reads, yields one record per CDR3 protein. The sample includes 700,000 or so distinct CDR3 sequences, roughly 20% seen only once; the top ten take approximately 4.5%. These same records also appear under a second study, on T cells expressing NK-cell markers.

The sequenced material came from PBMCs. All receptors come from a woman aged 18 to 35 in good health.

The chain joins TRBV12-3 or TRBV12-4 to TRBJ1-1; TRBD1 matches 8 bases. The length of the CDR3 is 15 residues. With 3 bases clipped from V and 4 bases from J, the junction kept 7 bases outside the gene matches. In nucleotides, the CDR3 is TGTGCCAGCAGTTTCTCGGGACAGGTTGGCACTGAAGCTTTCTTT. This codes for CASSFSGQVGTEAFF.

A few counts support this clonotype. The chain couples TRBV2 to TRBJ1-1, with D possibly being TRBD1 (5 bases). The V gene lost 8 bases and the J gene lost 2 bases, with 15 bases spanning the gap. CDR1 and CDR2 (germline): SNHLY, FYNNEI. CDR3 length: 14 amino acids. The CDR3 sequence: CASGASRGNTEAFF. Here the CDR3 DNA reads TGTGCCAGCGGCGCCAGTAGGGGAAACACTGAAGCTTTCTTT.

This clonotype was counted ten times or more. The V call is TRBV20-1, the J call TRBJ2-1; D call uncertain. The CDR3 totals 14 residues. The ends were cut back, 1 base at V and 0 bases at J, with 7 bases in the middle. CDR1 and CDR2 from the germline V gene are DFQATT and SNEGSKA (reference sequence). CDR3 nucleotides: TGCAGTGCTAGAGGTCAAAGCTCCTACAATGAGCAGTTCTTC. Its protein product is CSARGQSSYNEQFF.

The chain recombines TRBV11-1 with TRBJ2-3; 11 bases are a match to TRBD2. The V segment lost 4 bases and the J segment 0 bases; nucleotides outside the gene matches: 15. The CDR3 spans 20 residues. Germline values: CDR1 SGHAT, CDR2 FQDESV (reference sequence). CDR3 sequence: CASSSIQTSGNSPSTDTQYF. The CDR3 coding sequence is TGTGCCAGCAGCTCAATACAGACTAGCGGGAATTCTCCTAGCACAGATACGCAGTATTTT.

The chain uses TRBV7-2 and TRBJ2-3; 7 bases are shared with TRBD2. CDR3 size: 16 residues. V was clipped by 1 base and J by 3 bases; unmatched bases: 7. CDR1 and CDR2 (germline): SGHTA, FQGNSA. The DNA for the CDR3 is TGTGCCAGCAGCTTAGGCGGCGGGAGTTGGACAGATACGCAGTATTTT. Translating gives CASSLGGGSWTDTQYF.

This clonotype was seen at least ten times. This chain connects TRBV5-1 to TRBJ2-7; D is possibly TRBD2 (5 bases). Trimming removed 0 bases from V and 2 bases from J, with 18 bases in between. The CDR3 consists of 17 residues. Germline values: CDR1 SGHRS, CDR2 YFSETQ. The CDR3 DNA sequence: TGCGCCAGCAGCTTGGCCACGGGCAGGACTTATACCTACGAGCAGTACTTC. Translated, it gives CASSLATGRTYTYEQYF.

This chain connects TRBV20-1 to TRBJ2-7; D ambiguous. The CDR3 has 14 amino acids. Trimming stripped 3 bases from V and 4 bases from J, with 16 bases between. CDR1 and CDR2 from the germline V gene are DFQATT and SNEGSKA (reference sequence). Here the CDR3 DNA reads TGCAGTGCTAGTTCCGACCGTGTAACATACGAGCAGTACTTC. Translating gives CSASSDRVTYEQYF.

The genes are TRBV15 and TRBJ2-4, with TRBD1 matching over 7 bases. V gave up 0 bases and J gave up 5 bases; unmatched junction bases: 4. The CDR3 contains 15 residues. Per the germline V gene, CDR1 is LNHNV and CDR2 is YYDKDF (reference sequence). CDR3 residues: CATSRDPGQQNIQYF. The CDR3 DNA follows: TGTGCCACCAGCAGAGACCCGGGACAGCAAAACATTCAGTACTTC.

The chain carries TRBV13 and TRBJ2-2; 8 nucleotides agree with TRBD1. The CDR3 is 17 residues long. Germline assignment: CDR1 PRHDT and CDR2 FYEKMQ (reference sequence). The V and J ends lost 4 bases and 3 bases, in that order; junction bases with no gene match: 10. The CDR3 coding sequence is TGTGCCAGCAGCTCTAAACTAAACAGGGGGTACACCGGGGAGCTGTTTTTT. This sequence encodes CASSSKLNRGYTGELFF.

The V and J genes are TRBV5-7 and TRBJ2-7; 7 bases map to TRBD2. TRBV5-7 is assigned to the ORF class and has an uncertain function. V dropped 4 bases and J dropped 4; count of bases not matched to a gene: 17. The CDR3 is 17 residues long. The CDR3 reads CASSLGLSKGGRYEQYF. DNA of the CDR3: TGTGCCAGCAGCCTGGGACTATCTAAGGGAGGGCGGTACGAGCAGTACTTC.

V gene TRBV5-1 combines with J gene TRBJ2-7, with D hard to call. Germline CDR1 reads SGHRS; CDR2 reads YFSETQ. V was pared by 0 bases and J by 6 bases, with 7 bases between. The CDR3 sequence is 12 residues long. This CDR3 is CASSLGHGEQYF. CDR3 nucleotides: TGCGCCAGCAGCTTGGGACACGGCGAGCAGTACTTC. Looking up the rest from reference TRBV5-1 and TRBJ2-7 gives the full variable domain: KAGVTQTPRYLIKTRGQQVTLSCSPISGHRSVSWYQQTPGQGLQFLFEYFSETQRNKGNFPGRFSGRQFSNSRSEMNVSTLELGDSALYLCASSLGHGEQYFGPGTRLTVT.

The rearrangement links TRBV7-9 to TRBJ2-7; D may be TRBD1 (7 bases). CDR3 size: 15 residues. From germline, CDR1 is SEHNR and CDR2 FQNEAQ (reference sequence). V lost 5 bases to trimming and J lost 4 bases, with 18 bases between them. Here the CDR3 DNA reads TGTGCCAGCAGCCCGCGGGACAGCTTCTCTTACGAGCAGTACTTC. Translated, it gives CASSPRDSFSYEQYF.